This T cell receptor beta chain came from a study of cytomegalovirus exposure and HLA in healthy donors. In the PCR, 60 Vbeta and 13 Jbeta primers were used. Generated by immunoSEQ multiplex PCR, the TCRdb table keeps only in-frame clones and is missing some. This table holds fewer than 250,000 clones, around 82% found once. The V gene end was trimmed by 6 bases and the J gene end by 2 bases; junction bases not matched to a gene: 1. CDR1 is SNHLY and CDR2 is FYNNEI in the germline V gene. The CDR3 sequence is 12 residues long. This clone was detected a few times. Its antigen is still unknown. Other DNA sequences within the sample encode an identical CDR3. Study-wide results and caveats: The authors reported that TCR beta sequences could predict HLA-A and HLA-B alleles. These predictions were accurate for most subjects in the first cohort. A list of approximately 160 TCR beta chains associated with cytomegalovirus was given.

The chain has TRBV2 and TRBJ2-7, with TRBD1 identical over 7 bases. The sample comprised PBMCs. The source of this sequence is a man younger than 35 in good health and CMV-seronegative. The CDR3 spells CASRDRAYEQYF. In DNA form, the CDR3 reads TGTGCCAGCAGAGACAGGGCCTACGAGCAGTACTTC.